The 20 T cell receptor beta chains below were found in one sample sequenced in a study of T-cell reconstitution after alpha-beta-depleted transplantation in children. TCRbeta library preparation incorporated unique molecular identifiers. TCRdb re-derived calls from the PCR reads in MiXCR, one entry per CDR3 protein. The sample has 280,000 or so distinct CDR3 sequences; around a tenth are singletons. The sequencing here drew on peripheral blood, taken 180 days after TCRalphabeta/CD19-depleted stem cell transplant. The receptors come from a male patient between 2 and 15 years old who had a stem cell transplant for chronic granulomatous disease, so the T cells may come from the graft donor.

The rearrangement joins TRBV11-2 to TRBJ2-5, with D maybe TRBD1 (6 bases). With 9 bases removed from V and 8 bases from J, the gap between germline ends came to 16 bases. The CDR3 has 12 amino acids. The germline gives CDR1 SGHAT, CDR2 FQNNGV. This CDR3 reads CASGGGAITQYF. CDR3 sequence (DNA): TGTGCCAGTGGTGGGGGCGCGATTACCCAGTACTTC.

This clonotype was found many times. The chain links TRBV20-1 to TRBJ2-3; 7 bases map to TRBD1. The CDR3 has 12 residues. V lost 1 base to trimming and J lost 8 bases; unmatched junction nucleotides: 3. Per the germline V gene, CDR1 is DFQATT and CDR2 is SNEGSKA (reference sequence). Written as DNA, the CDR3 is TGCAGTGCTAGAGTGGGGGACAGTACGCAGTATTTT. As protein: CSARVGDSTQYF.

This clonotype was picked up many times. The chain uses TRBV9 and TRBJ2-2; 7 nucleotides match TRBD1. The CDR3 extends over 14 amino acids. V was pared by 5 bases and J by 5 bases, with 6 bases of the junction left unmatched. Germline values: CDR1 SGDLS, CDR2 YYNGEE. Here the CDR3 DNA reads TGTGCCAGCAGAGAACAGGGGTGGACCGGGGAGCTGTTTTTT. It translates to CASREQGWTGELFF.

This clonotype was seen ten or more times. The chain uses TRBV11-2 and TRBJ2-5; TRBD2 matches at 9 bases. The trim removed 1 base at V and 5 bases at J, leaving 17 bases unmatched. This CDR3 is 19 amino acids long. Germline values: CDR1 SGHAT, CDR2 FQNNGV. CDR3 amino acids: CASSLGYESSGRVRETQYF. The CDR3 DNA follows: TGTGCCAGCAGCTTAGGGTACGAGAGTAGCGGGAGAGTCCGGGAGACCCAGTACTTC.

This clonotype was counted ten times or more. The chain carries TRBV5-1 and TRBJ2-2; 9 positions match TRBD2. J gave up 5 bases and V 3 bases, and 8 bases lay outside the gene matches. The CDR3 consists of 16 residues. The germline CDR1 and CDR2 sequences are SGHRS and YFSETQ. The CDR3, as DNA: TGCGCCAGCAGCTACTTTAGCGGGGGATCTACCGGGGAGCTGTTTTTT. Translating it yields CASSYFSGGSTGELFF.

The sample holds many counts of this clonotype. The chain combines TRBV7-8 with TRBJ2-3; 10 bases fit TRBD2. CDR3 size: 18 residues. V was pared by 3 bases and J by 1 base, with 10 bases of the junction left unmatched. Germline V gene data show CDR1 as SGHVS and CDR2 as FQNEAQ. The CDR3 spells CASSFQREGRGGTDTQYF. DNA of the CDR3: TGTGCCAGCAGCTTCCAGCGGGAGGGGCGCGGAGGCACAGATACGCAGTATTTT. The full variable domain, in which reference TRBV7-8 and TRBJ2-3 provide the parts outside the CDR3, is GAGVSQSPRYKVAKRGQDVALRCDPISGHVSLFWYQQALGQGPEFLTYFQNEAQLDKSGLPSDRFFAERPEGSVSTLKIQRTQQEDSAVYLCASSFQREGRGGTDTQYFGPGTRLTVL.

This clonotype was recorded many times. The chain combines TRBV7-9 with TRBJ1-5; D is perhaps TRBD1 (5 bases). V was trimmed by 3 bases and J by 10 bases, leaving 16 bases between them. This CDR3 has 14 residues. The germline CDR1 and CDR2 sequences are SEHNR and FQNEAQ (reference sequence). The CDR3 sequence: CASSFGGDLGPQHF. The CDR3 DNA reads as TGTGCCAGCAGCTTCGGGGGGGATTTAGGACCCCAGCATTTT.

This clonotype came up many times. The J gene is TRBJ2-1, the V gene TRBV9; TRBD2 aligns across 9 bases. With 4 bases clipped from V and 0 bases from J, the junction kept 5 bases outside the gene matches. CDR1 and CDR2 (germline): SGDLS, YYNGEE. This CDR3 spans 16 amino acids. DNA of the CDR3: TGTGCCAGCAGCCCCGGGACTAGCAGCTCCTACAATGAGCAGTTCTTC. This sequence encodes CASSPGTSSSYNEQFF.

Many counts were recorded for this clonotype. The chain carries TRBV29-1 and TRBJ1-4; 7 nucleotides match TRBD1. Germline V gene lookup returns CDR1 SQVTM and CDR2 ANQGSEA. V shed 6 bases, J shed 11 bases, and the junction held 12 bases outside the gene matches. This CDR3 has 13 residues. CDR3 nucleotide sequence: TGCAGCGTCACCCGGGACAGAGACTTTAAACTGTTTTTT. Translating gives CSVTRDRDFKLFF.

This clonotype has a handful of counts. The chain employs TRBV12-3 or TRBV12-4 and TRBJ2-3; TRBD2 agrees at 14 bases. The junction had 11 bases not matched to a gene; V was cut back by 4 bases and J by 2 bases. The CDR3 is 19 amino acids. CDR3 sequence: CASSSPGLAGGYSTDTQYF. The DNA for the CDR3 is TGTGCCAGCAGTTCCCCTGGACTAGCGGGGGGTTACTCCACAGATACGCAGTATTTT.

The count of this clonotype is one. Here the CDR3 DNA reads TGTGCCAGCAGTGACGGGACTAGCGGGCCCCGTACACGAGAGCAGTTCTTC. It yields the protein CASSDGTSGPRTREQFF. This sequence joins TRBV2 and TRBJ2-1; 12 nucleotides match TRBD2. Per the germline V gene, CDR1 is SNHLY and CDR2 is FYNNEI. V was clipped by 3 bases and J by 10 bases; unmatched bases: 13. CDR3 size: 17 residues.

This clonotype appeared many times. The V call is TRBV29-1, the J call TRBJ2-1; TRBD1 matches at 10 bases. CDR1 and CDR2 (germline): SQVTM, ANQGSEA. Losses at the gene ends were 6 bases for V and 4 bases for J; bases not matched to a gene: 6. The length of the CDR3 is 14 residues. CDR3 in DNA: TGCAGCGTGGACCGGGACAGGGGTTACAATGAGCAGTTCTTC. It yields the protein CSVDRDRGYNEQFF.

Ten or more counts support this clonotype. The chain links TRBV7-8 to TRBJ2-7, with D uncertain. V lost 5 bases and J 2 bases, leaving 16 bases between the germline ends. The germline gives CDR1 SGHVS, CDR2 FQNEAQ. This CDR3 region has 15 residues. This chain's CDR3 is CASSPGRRVPYEQYF. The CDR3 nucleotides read TGTGCCAGCAGCCCAGGCAGAAGGGTCCCCTACGAGCAGTACTTC.

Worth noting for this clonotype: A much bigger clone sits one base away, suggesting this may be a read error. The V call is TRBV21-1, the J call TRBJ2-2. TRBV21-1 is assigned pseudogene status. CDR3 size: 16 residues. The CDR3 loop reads CAISKVRPKGTGELFF. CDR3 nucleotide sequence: TGTGCCATCAGCAAAGTGAGGCCTAAGGGCACCGGGGAGCTGTTTTTT.

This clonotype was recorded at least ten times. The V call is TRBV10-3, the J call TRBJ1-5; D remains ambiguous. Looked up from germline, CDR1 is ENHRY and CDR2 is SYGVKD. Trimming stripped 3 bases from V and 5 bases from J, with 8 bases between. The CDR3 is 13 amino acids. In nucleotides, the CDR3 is TGTGCCATCAGTGATCCGGCACATCAGCCCCAGCATTTT. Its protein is CAISDPAHQPQHF.

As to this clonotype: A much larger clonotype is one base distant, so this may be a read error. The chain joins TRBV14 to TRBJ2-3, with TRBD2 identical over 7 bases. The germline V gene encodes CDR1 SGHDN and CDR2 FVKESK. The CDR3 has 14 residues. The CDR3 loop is CASSQAGGKDMQYF. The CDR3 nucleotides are TGTGCCAGCAGCCAAGCGGGGGGTAAAGATATGCAGTATTTT. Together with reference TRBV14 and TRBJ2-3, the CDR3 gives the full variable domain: EAGVTQFPSHSVIEKGQTVTLRCDPISGHDNLYWYRRVMGKEIKFLLHFVKESKQDESGMPNNRFLAERTGGTYSTLKVQPAELEDSGVYFCASSQAGGKDMQYFGPGTRLTVL.

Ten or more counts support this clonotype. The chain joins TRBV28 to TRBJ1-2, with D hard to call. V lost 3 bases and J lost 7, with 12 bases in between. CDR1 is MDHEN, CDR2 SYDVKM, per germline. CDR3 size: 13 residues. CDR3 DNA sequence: TGTGCCAGCAGTTTCCCAGGTTGGGGTGGCTACACCTTC. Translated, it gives CASSFPGWGGYTF.

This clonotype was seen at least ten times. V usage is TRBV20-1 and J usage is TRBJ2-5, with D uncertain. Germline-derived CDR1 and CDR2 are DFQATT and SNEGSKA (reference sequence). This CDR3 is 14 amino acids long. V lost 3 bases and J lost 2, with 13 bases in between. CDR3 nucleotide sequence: TGCAGTGCTAGTTCGATTCGGCAACAAGAGACCCAGTACTTC. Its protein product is CSASSIRQQETQYF.

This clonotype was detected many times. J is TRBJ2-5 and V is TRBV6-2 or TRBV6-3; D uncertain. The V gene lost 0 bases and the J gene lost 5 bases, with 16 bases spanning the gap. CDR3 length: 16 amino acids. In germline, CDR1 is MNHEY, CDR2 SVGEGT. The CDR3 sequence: CASSYSQHSPLETQYF. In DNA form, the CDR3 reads TGTGCCAGCAGTTACTCCCAACATAGCCCCTTGGAGACCCAGTACTTC.

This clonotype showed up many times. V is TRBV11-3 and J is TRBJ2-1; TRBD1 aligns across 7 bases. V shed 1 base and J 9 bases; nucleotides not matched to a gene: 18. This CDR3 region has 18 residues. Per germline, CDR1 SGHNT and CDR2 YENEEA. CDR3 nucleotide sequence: TGTGCCAGCAGCTTAGGCCCGCGTTCCAATACAGGGGCCCCTGAGCAGTTCTTC. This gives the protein CASSLGPRSNTGAPEQFF.